Each of the 24 T cell receptor beta chains below was sequenced from the same sample in a study of blood T cell repertoires in COVID-19. TCRdb's copy holds only in-frame clones and misses some; the assay was immunoSEQ multiplex PCR. This sample has 100,000 to 150,000 clones, with about 80% found just once. What was sequenced was peripheral blood. The source is a man aged 70-80 years with acute or convalescent COVID-19.

The V and J genes are TRBV11-2 and TRBJ2-5; 9 bases fit TRBD2. CDR1 SGHAT and CDR2 FQNNGV come from the germline V gene. This CDR3 is 18 amino acids long. Trimming took 2 bases from V and 4 from J; bases not matched to a gene: 14. The CDR3 nucleotides are TGTGCCAGCAGCTTAAAAGGACTAGCGCTGGATAGGGGAGAGACCCAGTACTTC. The encoded protein is CASSLKGLALDRGETQYF.

V is TRBV6-5 and J is TRBJ2-7; the D gene is possibly TRBD1 (6 bases). V dropped 7 bases and J dropped 6 bases, with 22 bases sitting between them. The CDR3 runs to 15 residues. Germline V lookup: CDR1 MNHEY, CDR2 SVGAGI. The CDR3 sequence is CASTRPSQGLLEQYF. The CDR3 nucleotides read TGTGCCAGCACCCGACCCTCACAGGGTCTCCTCGAGCAGTACTTC.

V usage is TRBV4-2 and J usage is TRBJ2-3; TRBD1 matches 9 bases. The CDR3 covers 15 residues. Germline-derived CDR1 and CDR2 are LGHNA and YNFKEQ. V dropped 3 bases and J dropped 6; count of bases not matched to a gene: 7. The CDR3 DNA follows: TGTGCCAGCAGCCATGGACAGGGGAGGCAGGATACGCAGTATTTT. Its protein is CASSHGQGRQDTQYF.

The V and J genes are TRBV7-9 and TRBJ1-1; tentative D call: TRBD1 (6 bases). CDR3 length: 15 residues. Trimming cost V 3 bases and J 5 bases, with 16 bases left between them. Germline loops: CDR1 SEHNR, CDR2 FQNEAQ (reference sequence). This CDR3 reads CASSLGLGAQTEAFF. Written as DNA, the CDR3 is TGTGCCAGCAGCTTGGGTCTGGGGGCTCAAACTGAAGCTTTCTTT. The full variable domain, in which reference TRBV7-9 and TRBJ1-1 provide the parts outside the CDR3, is DTGVSQNPRHKITKRGQNVTFRCDPISEHNRLYWYRQTLGQGPEFLTYFQNEAQLEKSRLLSDRFSAERPKGSFSTLEIQRTEQGDSAMYLCASSLGLGAQTEAFFGQGTRLTVV.

The chain has TRBV6-5 and TRBJ1-1; D is possibly TRBD1 (6 bases). The CDR3 loop spans 14 amino acids. V was trimmed by 5 bases and J by 5 bases, leaving 15 bases between them. The germline CDR1 and CDR2 sequences are MNHEY and SVGAGI. CDR3 loop: CASSRGGAGTEAFF. The CDR3 DNA reads TGTGCCAGCAGTAGGGGGGGCGCGGGTACTGAAGCTTTCTTT.

This chain uses TRBV18 with TRBJ1-5, with a possible D match to TRBD1 (6 bases). V was trimmed by 6 bases and J by 0 bases, leaving 15 bases between them. The germline V gene encodes CDR1 KGHSH and CDR2 LQKENI. The CDR3 is made up of 16 amino acids. The CDR3 DNA reads TGTGCCAGCTCCCAGACAGGCGAAGTTAGCAATCAGCCCCAGCATTTT. Encoded protein: CASSQTGEVSNQPQHF.

The chain couples TRBV27 to TRBJ1-3, with TRBD1 as a possible D gene (6 bases). The CDR3 is made up of 14 amino acids. Germline CDR1 reads MNHEY; CDR2 reads SMNVEV (reference sequence). V gave up 3 bases and J gave up 7 bases, with 13 bases separating them. CDR3 in amino acids: CASSFDRISNTIYF. DNA for the CDR3: TGTGCCAGCAGTTTCGACAGGATCAGCAACACCATATATTTT.

V gene TRBV19 combines with J gene TRBJ2-5; 7 nucleotides line up with TRBD1. Germline assignment: CDR1 LNHDA and CDR2 SQIVND (reference sequence). After removal of 4 bases from V and 0 bases from J, the junction contained 5 bases not matched to a gene. This CDR3 comprises 15 residues. Here the CDR3 DNA reads TGTGCCAGTAGTACCGGACAGGCCAACCAAGAGACCCAGTACTTC. It codes for CASSTGQANQETQYF.

This clone appeared a few times. This chain joins TRBV7-8 and TRBJ1-5, with 9 bases fitting TRBD1. This CDR3 has 16 amino acids. With V trimmed by 4 bases and J by 6 bases, 10 bases remained unmatched. In germline, CDR1 is SGHVS, CDR2 FQNEAQ. CDR3 DNA sequence: TGTGCCAGCAGCTCATCGAGACAGGGGGGTCTTCAGCCCCAGCATTTT. Amino acid sequence: CASSSSRQGGLQPQHF. Based on the CDR3 plus reference TRBV7-8 and TRBJ1-5, the full variable domain is GAGVSQSPRYKVAKRGQDVALRCDPISGHVSLFWYQQALGQGPEFLTYFQNEAQLDKSGLPSDRFFAERPEGSVSTLKIQRTQQEDSAVYLCASSSSRQGGLQPQHFGDGTRLSIL.

CDR3 region: CASSVSSSGRASDTQYF. The CDR3, as DNA: TGTGCCAGCAGCGTATCCTCTAGCGGGAGGGCCTCAGATACGCAGTATTTT. The genes are TRBV9 and TRBJ2-3; TRBD2 matches at 12 bases. The CDR3 runs 17 residues. Germline lookup yields CDR1 SGDLS and CDR2 YYNGEE. Losses at the gene ends were 1 base for V and 4 bases for J; bases not matched to a gene: 7.

V gene TRBV19 combines with J gene TRBJ2-7; 7 bases align to TRBD1. J was trimmed by 2 bases and V by 5 bases; bases with no gene match: 12. Germline assignment: CDR1 LNHDA and CDR2 SQIVND (reference sequence). CDR3 length: 16 amino acids. The CDR3 reads CASSRGEQGPTYEQYF. The CDR3 bases are TGTGCCAGTAGTCGGGGCGAACAGGGGCCCACCTACGAGCAGTACTTC. Variable domain in full (rest from reference TRBV19 and TRBJ2-7): DGGITQSPKYLFRKEGQNVTLSCEQNLNHDAMYWYRQDPGQGLRLIYYSQIVNDFQKGDIAEGYSVSREKKESFPLTVTSAQKNPTAFYLCASSRGEQGPTYEQYFGPGTRLTVT.

The gene calls are TRBV21-1 and TRBJ1-1. TRBV21-1 is shown as a pseudogene. The CDR3 length is 12 residues. The CDR3 sequence: CATPGGDTEAFF. Here the CDR3 DNA reads TGTGCCACCCCCGGGGGGGACACTGAAGCTTTCTTT.

The rearrangement links TRBV18 to TRBJ1-2; tentatively, D is TRBD1 (5 bases). The V end lost 3 bases, the J end lost 1 base, and 9 bases lay between the germline ends. Germline lookup yields CDR1 KGHSH and CDR2 LQKENI. This CDR3 has 14 residues. The chain's CDR3 is CASSPQDINYGYTF. The CDR3 DNA sequence: TGTGCCAGCTCACCTCAGGACATTAACTATGGCTACACCTTC.

The table lists this clone with a few counts. The J gene is TRBJ2-3, the V gene TRBV5-6, with TRBD1 identical over 11 bases. The germline CDR1 and CDR2 sequences are SGHDT and YYEEEE. The junction had 3 bases not matched to a gene; V was cut back by 1 base and J by 5 bases. The CDR3 is 15 residues long. CDR3 sequence reads: CASSLWDRGEDTQYF. As DNA, the CDR3 is TGTGCCAGCAGCTTGTGGGACAGGGGGGAAGATACGCAGTATTTT.

This clone was counted between two and nine times. J is TRBJ2-1 and V is TRBV5-1; D is perhaps TRBD2 (5 bases). The CDR3 runs to 15 residues. V was cut by 5 bases and J by 2 bases, with 14 bases left in between. Germline CDR1 reads SGHRS; CDR2 reads YFSETQ. DNA for the CDR3: TGCGCCAGCAGAACCACCACTAGTACCTACAATGAGCAGTTCTTC. It translates to CASRTTTSTYNEQFF.

This chain connects TRBV7-2 to TRBJ2-7, with TRBD2 matching 8 bases. Germline V gene sequence: CDR1 SGHTA, CDR2 FQGNSA. Trimming cost V 5 bases and J 4 bases; bases outside gene matches: 7. The CDR3 extends over 14 amino acids. In nucleotides, the CDR3 is TGTGCCAGCAGCCCAGCGGGAGTGAAGTACGAGCAGTACTTC. Protein: CASSPAGVKYEQYF.

This sequence joins TRBV9 and TRBJ2-1, with TRBD2 identical over 12 bases. Germline CDR1 SGDLS, CDR2 YYNGEE. With 3 bases clipped from V and 7 bases from J, the junction kept 8 bases outside the gene matches. The CDR3 is 16 amino acids. This CDR3 is CASSASSGGAWNEQFF. The DNA of the CDR3 is TGTGCCAGCAGCGCCTCTAGCGGGGGGGCCTGGAATGAGCAGTTCTTC.

The V and J genes are TRBV27 and TRBJ2-7, with TRBD2 as a possible D gene (6 bases). Germline CDR1 MNHEY, CDR2 SMNVEV (reference sequence). V was trimmed by 6 bases and J by 5 bases, leaving 14 bases between them. CDR3 length equals 13 residues. The DNA for the CDR3 is TGTGCCAGCAGGGGAGGTGGGCGTCACGAGCAGTACTTC. Translating it yields CASRGGGRHEQYF.

This clone was recorded many times. The same CDR3 is also encoded by other DNA sequences in this sample. The CDR3, as DNA: TGTGCCAGCAGCTCGACAGGGGGCTTAGAGACCCAGTACTTC. Translation: CASSSTGGLETQYF. This chain connects TRBV7-3 to TRBJ2-5, with 10 bases lining up with TRBD1. The V gene's germline CDR1 is SGHTA and CDR2 FQGTGA. Losses at the gene ends were 4 bases for V and 4 bases for J; bases not matched to a gene: 3. CDR3 length equals 14 residues. Filled out from reference TRBV7-3 and TRBJ2-5, the complete variable domain reads GAGVSQTPSNKVTEKGKYVELRCDPISGHTALYWYRQSLGQGPEFLIYFQGTGAADDSGLPNDRFFAVRPEGSVSTLKIQRTERGDSAVYLCASSSTGGLETQYFGPGTRLLVL.

This CDR3 is CASSPSPGGYRAATNEKLFF. The CDR3 DNA reads as TGTGCCAGCAGCCCTTCCCCAGGGGGCTATCGGGCTGCAACTAATGAAAAACTGTTTTTT. The chain employs TRBV9 and TRBJ1-4; 8 bases match TRBD1. J gave up 0 bases and V 4 bases, and 17 bases lay outside the gene matches. The CDR3 is made up of 20 amino acids. Germline V lookup: CDR1 SGDLS, CDR2 YYNGEE.

This chain uses TRBV5-6 with TRBJ2-5, with TRBD1 matching 9 bases. Per germline, CDR1 SGHDT and CDR2 YYEEEE. The V and J ends lost 4 bases and 5 bases, in that order; junction bases with no gene match: 6. The CDR3 totals 14 residues. CDR3 DNA sequence: TGTGCCAGCAGCACTGGGACAGGGAGGGAGACCCAGTACTTC. Its protein is CASSTGTGRETQYF. The full variable domain, completed using reference TRBV5-6 and TRBJ2-5, is DAGVTQSPTHLIKTRGQQVTLRCSPKSGHDTVSWYQQALGQGPQFIFQYYEEEERQRGNFPDRFSGHQFPNYSSELNVNALLLGDSALYLCASSTGTGRETQYFGPGTRLLVL.

The gene calls are TRBV5-1 and TRBJ2-7; D possibly corresponds to TRBD2 (6 bases). The germline CDR1 and CDR2 sequences are SGHRS and YFSETQ. Deletions cut 3 bases from V and 7 bases from J, with 20 bases between. CDR3 length: 15 residues. The CDR3 here is CASSSSEGPRGEQYF. In nucleotides, the CDR3 is TGCGCCAGCAGCTCGTCGGAGGGGCCCCGTGGAGAGCAGTACTTC.

The chain has TRBV19 and TRBJ2-3; maybe TRBD1 (5 bases). Trimming shortened V by 2 bases and J by 4 bases, and 13 bases separated the two germline ends. The CDR3 length is 15 residues. Germline V CDR1 and CDR2: LNHDA, SQIVND (reference sequence). CDR3 nucleotide sequence: TGTGCCAGTAGTATAACCAAGGAGACAGCAGATACGCAGTATTTT. Amino acids: CASSITKETADTQYF.

This clone has only one observation. The rearrangement joins TRBV7-3 to TRBJ2-7; the match to TRBD2 covers 7 bases. V shed 5 bases and J 2 bases; nucleotides not matched to a gene: 9. The germline CDR1 and CDR2 sequences are SGHTA and FQGTGA. This CDR3 spans 15 amino acids. The CDR3 DNA reads TGTGCCAGCAGCCTTCGACTAGCCGGTCCCTACGAGCAGTACTTC. Residues: CASSLRLAGPYEQYF.